Sequencing of this T cell receptor (beta chain) was carried out in a study of shared clonotypes between healthy human individuals. The CDR3 covers 11 residues. Trimming removed 5 bases at V and 8 bases at J, with 9 bases between. Germline V gives CDR1 GTSNPN, CDR2 SVGIG (reference sequence). Division of CD4+ cells produced a CD45RA+ naive subset and a CD45RA-negative memory subset. TCRdb keeps only in-frame clones here, not all; method: immunoSEQ multiplex PCR. Of about 980,000 clones in the sample, about three quarters were seen once. The TCR comes from a young man in good health. The chain couples TRBV30 to TRBJ1-4; D uncertain. Input material: memory CD4+ T cells sorted from blood. Sample subset: CD45RA-negative fraction. In DNA, the CDR3 is TGTGCCTGGGATAGAGGCGAAAAACTGTTTTTT. This encodes CAWDRGEKLFF. Using reference TRBV30 and TRBJ1-4 for the parts outside the CDR3, the full variable domain is SQTIHQWPATLVQPVGSPLSLECTVEGTSNPNLYWYRQAAGRGLQLLFYSVGIGQISSEVPQNLSASRPQDRQFILSSKKLLLSDSGFYLCAWDRGEKLFFGSGTQLSVL.